One sample yielded the 10 T cell receptor beta chains listed below, sequenced in a study of cytomegalovirus exposure and HLA in healthy donors (dated by TCRdb to about 2017). Library construction relied on the immunoSEQ multiplex PCR assay. Sourced from immuneACCESS, this table was stored by TCRdb with only in-frame sequences that have V and J called. A share of the clones is absent; for the studies checked, an unresolved V gene accounts for under half, and the remainder has no known explanation. The sample table records about 140,000 clones; about 94% of these occur just once. About 2% of the sample is taken by the ten largest. What was sequenced was PBMCs. These receptors came from a man aged 18 to 30 in good health and CMV-seropositive.

The V call is TRBV6-5, the J call TRBJ2-5, with 8 bases that match TRBD2. The CDR3 sequence is 13 residues long. J was trimmed by 3 bases and V by 6 bases; bases with no gene match: 3. Per the germline V gene, CDR1 is MNHEY and CDR2 is SVGAGI. The CDR3 here is CASSPGGEETQYF. The CDR3 DNA reads as TGTGCCAGCAGCCCCGGGGGGGAAGAGACCCAGTACTTC.

A note on this clone: Distinct nucleotide sequences in the sample also encode this CDR3. The chain carries TRBV11-3 and TRBJ2-1; TRBD2 agrees at 12 bases. The germline V gene encodes CDR1 SGHNT and CDR2 YENEEA. The CDR3 extends over 16 amino acids. V lost 3 bases, J lost 1 base, and 1 base stayed unmatched. CDR3 in amino acids: CASSLTSGSSYNEQFF. The CDR3 nucleotides are TGTGCCAGCAGCTTGACTAGCGGGAGTTCCTACAATGAGCAGTTCTTC.

This chain links TRBV5-6 with TRBJ1-5; D is possibly TRBD1 (5 bases). V lost 0 bases and J lost 6, with 10 bases in between. Germline lookup yields CDR1 SGHDT and CDR2 YYEEEE. The CDR3 loop spans 14 amino acids. DNA for the CDR3: TGTGCCAGCAGCTTGGTTGGGGGAGGTCAGCCCCAGCATTTT. Translating it yields CASSLVGGGQPQHF.

The chain recombines TRBV23-1 with TRBJ1-2, with TRBD1 identical over 11 bases. TRBV23-1 is identified as an open reading frame with a role that is uncertain. This CDR3 comprises 15 residues. V was clipped by 2 bases and J by 7 bases; unmatched bases: 6. The CDR3 sequence is CASSQRDRGLGGYTF. The CDR3 coding sequence is TGCGCCAGCAGTCAACGGGACAGGGGGTTAGGTGGCTACACCTTC.

The chain joins TRBV12-1 to TRBJ1-2; the D call in the table, TRBD1, was not verified against the DNA. TRBV12-1 is deemed a pseudogene. This CDR3 contains 20 residues. The CDR3 spells CASSPARIQGEINTDYGYTF. CDR3 DNA sequence: TGTGCCAGCAGCCCGGCCCGTATACAGGGAGAGATTAATACTGACTATGGCTACACCTTC.

The DNA of the CDR3 is TGTGCCAGCAGTCCAACGGGACTAACCTACTACGAGCAGTACTTC. Its protein is CASSPTGLTYYEQYF. The J gene is TRBJ2-7, the V gene TRBV27, with 7 bases lining up with TRBD2. V dropped 5 bases and J dropped 3; count of bases not matched to a gene: 10. The CDR3 has 15 amino acids. Per the germline V gene, CDR1 is MNHEY and CDR2 is SMNVEV (reference sequence).

The chain joins TRBV7-6 to TRBJ2-1; a weak D match, TRBD2 (6 bases). CDR3 length equals 13 residues. Trimming removed 0 bases from V and 9 bases from J, with 9 bases in between. CDR1 is SGHVS and CDR2 is FNYEAQ in the germline V gene. In DNA form, the CDR3 reads TGTGCCAGCAGCTTAGCGGAGGGAAGTGAGCAGTTCTTC. Protein sequence: CASSLAEGSEQFF.

The rearrangement uses TRBV9 and TRBJ2-1; no reliable D call. The CDR3 sequence is 16 residues long. Germline CDR1 reads SGDLS; CDR2 reads YYNGEE. Trimming pared 1 base from V and 0 bases from J, leaving 11 bases between. The CDR3 sequence: CASSVLAPSSYNEQFF. In nucleotides, the CDR3 is TGTGCCAGCAGCGTATTAGCACCGAGCTCCTACAATGAGCAGTTCTTC.

V is TRBV6-5 and J is TRBJ2-5, with D tentatively TRBD2 (5 bases). Trimming took 0 bases from V and 5 from J, leaving 7 bases between them. Germline-derived CDR1 and CDR2 are MNHEY and SVGAGI. CDR3 length equals 13 residues. The CDR3 coding sequence is TGTGCCAGCAGTTACTCCCCGGGGGAGACCCAGTACTTC. Protein sequence: CASSYSPGETQYF.

This chain connects TRBV10-2 to TRBJ2-3, with D tentatively TRBD2 (6 bases). Germline V gene data show CDR1 as WSHSY and CDR2 as SAAADI. The CDR3 spans 12 residues. V was trimmed by 5 bases and J by 6 bases, leaving 9 bases between them. CDR3 coding DNA: TGCGCCAGCAGTCGGGGGACCGATACGCAGTATTTT. This sequence encodes CASSRGTDTQYF.